The 17 T cell receptor beta chains given below trace back to one sample, sequenced in a study of blood T cells in healthy people across ages. It was with a sample-barcoded 5' primer and a J-beta primer mix that a second PCR of roughly 7 to 12 cycles was run. TCRdb re-called the 5' RACE reads through MiXCR, storing one row per CDR3 protein. Of hundreds of thousands of distinct CDR3 sequences listed, around 24% are singletons. The sample was also reused in another study, on T cells of mothers and their children.

The sample was blood. The origin of the receptors is a boy aged 5 to 17 in good health.

V gene TRBV7-8 combines with J gene TRBJ2-4; TRBD2 is a possible D gene (7 bases). V was pared by 5 bases and J by 1 base, with 15 bases between. Germline CDR1 and CDR2: SGHVS and FQNEAQ. This CDR3 is 16 amino acids long. Written as DNA, the CDR3 is TGTGCCAGCAGCGCCCCCCGGGGGGCTGCCAAAAACATTCAGTACTTC. Translated: CASSAPRGAAKNIQYF.

In the case of this clonotype: Its ends do not fully match the called genes, so a read error is possible. J is TRBJ1-2 and V is TRBV18; possibly TRBD1 for D (6 bases). CDR3 length: 13 residues. Germline-derived CDR1 and CDR2 are KGHSH and LQKENI. Written as DNA, the CDR3 is TGTGCCAGTTCACCACTGGACAGCTATGGCTACACCTTC. Protein product: CASSPLDSYGYTF. Complete variable domain (other parts from reference TRBV18 and TRBJ1-2): NAGVMQNPRHLVRRRGQEARLRCSPMKGHSHVYWYRQLPEEGLKFMVYLQKENIIDESGMPKERFSAEFPKEGPSILRIQQVVRGDSAAYFCASSPLDSYGYTFGSGTRLTVV.

The rearrangement uses TRBV12-3 or TRBV12-4 and TRBJ1-1, with D maybe TRBD1 (6 bases). This CDR3 has 15 amino acids. The V gene lost 3 bases and the J gene lost 3 bases, with 14 bases spanning the gap. The CDR3 region is CASSFGVGGYTEAFF. Here the CDR3 DNA reads TGTGCCAGCAGTTTCGGAGTGGGGGGCTACACTGAAGCTTTCTTT.

This clonotype has only a few counts. The chain recombines TRBV20-1 with TRBJ1-1, with D unclear. This CDR3 is built from 11 residues. V was trimmed by 5 bases and J by 7 bases, leaving 11 bases between them. Germline CDR1 DFQATT, CDR2 SNEGSKA (reference sequence). This CDR3 is CSARLAFEAFF. The DNA for the CDR3 is TGCAGTGCTCGCCTGGCCTTTGAAGCTTTCTTT.

V usage is TRBV20-1 and J usage is TRBJ1-2; D is perhaps TRBD1 (6 bases). The V and J ends lost 6 bases and 6 bases respectively, with 14 bases between them. Germline V gene data show CDR1 as DFQATT and CDR2 as SNEGSKA (reference sequence). The CDR3 sequence is 12 residues long. The CDR3 DNA follows: TGCAGTGCCGCACAGGGCCGGGATGGCTACACCTTC. Amino acids: CSAAQGRDGYTF.

The V call is TRBV10-3, the J call TRBJ2-5; possibly TRBD1 or TRBD2 for D (6 bases each). Per the germline V gene, CDR1 is ENHRY and CDR2 is SYGVKD. Trimming removed 2 bases from V and 11 bases from J, with 15 bases in between. This CDR3 comprises 13 residues. CDR3 coding DNA: TGTGCCATCAGTGAGATCTCGGAGGGGGAGCAGTACTTC. It encodes CAISEISEGEQYF.

This clonotype was seen once. V gene TRBV18 combines with J gene TRBJ2-1; TRBD2 matches at 10 bases. Germline lookup yields CDR1 KGHSH and CDR2 LQKENI. Trimming took 5 bases from V and 0 from J; bases not matched to a gene: 10. The CDR3 is made up of 18 amino acids. The CDR3 sequence is CASSTTPLAGVSYNEQFF. Written as DNA, the CDR3 is TGTGCCAGCTCAACCACTCCCCTAGCGGGAGTCTCCTACAATGAGCAGTTCTTC.

The CDR3 DNA sequence: TGTGCCACCAGTAGGAACAGACTTAATGAAAAACTGTTTTTT. Translating it yields CATSRNRLNEKLFF. This chain joins TRBV15 and TRBJ1-4; D gene ambiguous. Trimming pared 6 bases from V and 4 bases from J, leaving 12 bases between. The CDR3 has 14 amino acids. Germline CDR1 is LNHNV and CDR2 is YYDKDF (reference sequence).

This clonotype appeared a few times. One end of the junction varies from germline; a read error may be responsible. The J gene is TRBJ2-2, the V gene TRBV12-3 or TRBV12-4; D not certain. There are 11 residues in the CDR3. Here the CDR3 reads CAGSSDGELFF. CDR3 DNA sequence: TGTGCCGGCAGCTCGGACGGGGAGCTGTTTTTT.

This clonotype was seen many times. The rearrangement uses TRBV2 and TRBJ1-1; D is ambiguous. Germline CDR1 reads SNHLY; CDR2 reads FYNNEI. CDR3 size: 14 residues. V was cut by 8 bases and J by 6 bases, with 19 bases left in between. Here the CDR3 DNA reads TGTGCCAGCCGCGACAATAAACAAAGGGCTGAAGCTTTCTTT. Encoded protein: CASRDNKQRAEAFF.

This clonotype came up many times. The chain employs TRBV7-2 and TRBJ1-2; D is unresolved. Per germline, CDR1 SGHTA and CDR2 FQGNSA. The CDR3 covers 14 residues. Trimming left V 1 base short and J 2 bases short, with 8 bases between. The CDR3 spells CASSLGTGNYGYTF. The DNA of the CDR3 is TGTGCCAGCAGCTTAGGCACCGGGAACTATGGCTACACCTTC.

The chain couples TRBV7-8 to TRBJ1-5; D ambiguous. The CDR3 has 15 residues. Trimming pared 0 bases from V and 0 bases from J, leaving 6 bases between. CDR1 is SGHVS and CDR2 is FQNEAQ in the germline V gene. CDR3 sequence: CASSLAPYSNQPQHF. DNA of the CDR3: TGTGCCAGCAGCTTAGCTCCGTATAGCAATCAGCCCCAGCATTTT.

The V and J genes are TRBV4-3 and TRBJ1-1; D ambiguous. Deletions cut 1 base from V and 4 bases from J, with 13 bases between. The CDR3 has 15 amino acids. CDR1 is LGHNA, CDR2 YSLEER, per germline. The CDR3, as DNA: TGCGCCAGCAGCCAAGGGGCCCATAGCTCCACTGAAGCTTTCTTT. Translation gives CASSQGAHSSTEAFF.

This clonotype has just a few counts. V and J are TRBV28 and TRBJ1-6; D remains ambiguous. Trimming removed 0 bases at V and 6 bases at J, with 9 bases between. Germline CDR1 is MDHEN and CDR2 is SYDVKM. CDR3 length: 15 amino acids. CDR3 loop: CASSLWEAANSPLHF. The CDR3 nucleotides read TGTGCCAGCAGTTTATGGGAGGCAGCTAATTCACCCCTCCACTTT.

J is TRBJ2-1 and V is TRBV24-1; D perhaps matches TRBD1 (5 bases). The CDR3 is made up of 13 amino acids. V shed 7 bases and J shed 4 bases, with 10 bases lying between them. Germline CDR1 is KGHDR and CDR2 is SFDVKD. CDR3 DNA sequence: TGTGCCACCAGCGACCAGGGTTACAATGAGCAGTTCTTC. This sequence encodes CATSDQGYNEQFF.

This chain links TRBV7-3 with TRBJ2-3; TRBD1 agrees at 11 bases. The closer fit of TRBJ1-5 to the DNA end suggests the J call may be wrong. Germline V gene sequence: CDR1 SGHTA, CDR2 FQGTGA. CDR3 length: 16 amino acids. CDR3 sequence: CASSIGTGGSTDTQHF. The CDR3 nucleotides read TGTGCCAGCAGCATAGGGACAGGGGGAAGCACAGATACGCAGCATTTT.

This clonotype was seen a handful of times. CDR3 in DNA: TGTGCCATCAGTGGAGGGCTAGACACGGCGGATAATGAGCAGTTCTTC. Encoded protein: CAISGGLDTADNEQFF. This rearrangement joins TRBV10-3 to TRBJ2-1; perhaps TRBD2 as D (5 bases). The CDR3 has 16 amino acids. Germline V lookup: CDR1 ENHRY, CDR2 SYGVKD. Deletions cut 4 bases from V and 7 bases from J, with 20 bases between.